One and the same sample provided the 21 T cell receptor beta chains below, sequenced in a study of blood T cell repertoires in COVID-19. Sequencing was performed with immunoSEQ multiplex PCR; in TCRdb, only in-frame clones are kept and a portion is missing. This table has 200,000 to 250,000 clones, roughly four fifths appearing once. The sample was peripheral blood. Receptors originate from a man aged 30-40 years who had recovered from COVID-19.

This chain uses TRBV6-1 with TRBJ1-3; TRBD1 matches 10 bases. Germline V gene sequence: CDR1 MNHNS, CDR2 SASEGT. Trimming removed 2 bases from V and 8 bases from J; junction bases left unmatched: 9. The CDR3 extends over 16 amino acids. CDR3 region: CASSESYGTGVDTIYF. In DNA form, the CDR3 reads TGTGCCAGCAGTGAATCGTATGGGACAGGGGTAGACACCATATATTTT.

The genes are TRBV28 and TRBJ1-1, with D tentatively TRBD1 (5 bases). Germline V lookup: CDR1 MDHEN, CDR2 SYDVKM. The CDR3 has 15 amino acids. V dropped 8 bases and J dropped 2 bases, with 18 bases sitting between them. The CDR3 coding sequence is TGTGCCAGCGGGCGATTCAGGGTTCGCAACACTGAAGCTTTCTTT. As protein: CASGRFRVRNTEAFF.

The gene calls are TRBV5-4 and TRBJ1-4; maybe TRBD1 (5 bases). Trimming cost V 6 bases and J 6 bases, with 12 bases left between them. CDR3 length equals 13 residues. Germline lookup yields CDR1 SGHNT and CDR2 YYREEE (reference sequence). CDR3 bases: TGTGCCAGCACCTGGGGGGTCGATGAAAAACTGTTTTTT. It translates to CASTWGVDEKLFF.

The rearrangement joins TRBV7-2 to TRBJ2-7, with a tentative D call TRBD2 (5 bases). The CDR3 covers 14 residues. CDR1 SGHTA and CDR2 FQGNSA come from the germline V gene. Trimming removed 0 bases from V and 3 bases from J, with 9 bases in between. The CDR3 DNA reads TGTGCCAGCAGCTTAGCAGGCAGCGGCTACGAGCAGTACGTC. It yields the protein CASSLAGSGYEQYV.

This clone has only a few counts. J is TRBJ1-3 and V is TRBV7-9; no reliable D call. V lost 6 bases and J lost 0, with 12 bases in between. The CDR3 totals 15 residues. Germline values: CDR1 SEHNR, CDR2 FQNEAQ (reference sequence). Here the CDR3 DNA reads TGTGCCAGCAGGGCCCCAACAGACTCTGGAAACACCATATATTTT. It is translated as CASRAPTDSGNTIYF.

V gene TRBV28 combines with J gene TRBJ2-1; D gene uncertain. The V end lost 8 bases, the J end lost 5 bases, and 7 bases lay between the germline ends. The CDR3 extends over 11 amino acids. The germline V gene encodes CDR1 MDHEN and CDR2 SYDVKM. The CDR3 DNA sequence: TGTGCCAGCGCGCCCAACAATGAGCAGTTCTTC. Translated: CASAPNNEQFF.

The CDR3 DNA sequence: TGCGCCAGCAGCCCTCGGAGGGCCCCCCCCGGGGAGCTGTTTTTT. It translates to CASSPRRAPPGELFF. The chain carries TRBV10-1 and TRBJ2-2, with a tentative D call TRBD2 (6 bases). CDR1 WNHNN and CDR2 SYGVQD come from the germline V gene (reference sequence). V dropped 6 bases and J dropped 6 bases, with 17 bases sitting between them. CDR3 length: 15 amino acids.

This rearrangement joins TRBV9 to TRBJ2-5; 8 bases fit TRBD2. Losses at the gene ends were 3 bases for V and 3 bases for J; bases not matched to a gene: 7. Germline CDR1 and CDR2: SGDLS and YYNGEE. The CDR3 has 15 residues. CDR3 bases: TGTGCCAGCAGCGGACATAGCGGGGTAGAAGAGACCCAGTACTTC. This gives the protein CASSGHSGVEETQYF.

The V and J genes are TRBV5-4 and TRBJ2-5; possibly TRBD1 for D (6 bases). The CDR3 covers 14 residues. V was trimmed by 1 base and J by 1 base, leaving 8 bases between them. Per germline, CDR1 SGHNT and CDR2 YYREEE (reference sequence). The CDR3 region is CASSLLGAQETQYF. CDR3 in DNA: TGTGCCAGCAGCTTGTTGGGGGCCCAAGAGACCCAGTACTTC.

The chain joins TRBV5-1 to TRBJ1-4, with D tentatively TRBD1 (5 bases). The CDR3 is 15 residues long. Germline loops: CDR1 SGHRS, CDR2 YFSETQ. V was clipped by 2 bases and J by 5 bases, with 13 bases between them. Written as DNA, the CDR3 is TGCGCCAGCAGCTTAGCGGGGACGCAAAATGAAAAACTGTTTTTT. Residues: CASSLAGTQNEKLFF.

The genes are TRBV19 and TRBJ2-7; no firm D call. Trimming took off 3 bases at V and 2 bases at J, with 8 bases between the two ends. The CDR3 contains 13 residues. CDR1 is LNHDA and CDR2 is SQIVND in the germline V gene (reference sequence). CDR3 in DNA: TGTGCCAGTAGTATCGTCAGGCCCTACGAGCAGTACGTC. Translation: CASSIVRPYEQYV.

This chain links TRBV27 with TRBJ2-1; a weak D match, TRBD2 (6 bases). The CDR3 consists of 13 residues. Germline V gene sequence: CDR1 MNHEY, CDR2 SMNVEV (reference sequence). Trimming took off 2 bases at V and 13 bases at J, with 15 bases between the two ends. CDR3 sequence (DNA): TGTGCCAGCAGTTTAGACCCTGGGGGGAAACAGTTCTTC. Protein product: CASSLDPGGKQFF.

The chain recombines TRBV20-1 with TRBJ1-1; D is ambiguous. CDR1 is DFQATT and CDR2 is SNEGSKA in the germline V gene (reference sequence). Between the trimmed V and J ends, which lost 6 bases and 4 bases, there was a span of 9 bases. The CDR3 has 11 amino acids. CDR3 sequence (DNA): TGCAGTGCCACCCGGAGCACTGAAGCTTTCTTT. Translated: CSATRSTEAFF.

CDR3 DNA: TGTGCCAGCAGTTTCGGTGGAGGACCGAACTATGGCTACACCTTC. Protein product: CASSFGGGPNYGYTF. The rearrangement links TRBV28 to TRBJ1-2, with D unresolved. V was pared by 3 bases and J by 2 bases, with 13 bases between. CDR1 MDHEN and CDR2 SYDVKM come from the germline V gene. The CDR3 is made up of 15 amino acids.

In DNA, the CDR3 is TGTGCCAGTAGTATCTTTGGGACAGGGGTCGATCAGCCCCAGCATTTT. It codes for CASSIFGTGVDQPQHF. This rearrangement joins TRBV19 to TRBJ1-5; 10 bases match TRBD1. The V gene's germline CDR1 is LNHDA and CDR2 SQIVND (reference sequence). V shed 3 bases, J shed 5 bases, and the junction held 7 bases outside the gene matches. This CDR3 spans 16 amino acids.

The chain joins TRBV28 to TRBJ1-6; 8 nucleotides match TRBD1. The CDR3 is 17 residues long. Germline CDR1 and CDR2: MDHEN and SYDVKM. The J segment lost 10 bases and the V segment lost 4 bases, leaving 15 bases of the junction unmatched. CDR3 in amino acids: CASSSYGLGQGPSPLHF. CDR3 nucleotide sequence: TGTGCCAGCAGTTCCTACGGCCTCGGACAGGGCCCATCACCCCTCCACTTT. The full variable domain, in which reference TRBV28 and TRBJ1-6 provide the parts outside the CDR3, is DVKVTQSSRYLVKRTGEKVFLECVQDMDHENMFWYRQDPGLGLRLIYFSYDVKMKEKGDIPEGYSVSREKKERFSLILESASTNQTSMYLCASSSYGLGQGPSPLHFGNGTRLTVT.

CDR3 nucleotide sequence: TGTGCCAGCAGCAAACGGGACAGAGCTTTCTTT. It codes for CASSKRDRAFF. The chain is built from TRBV21-1 and TRBJ1-1; the table names TRBD1, a call not compared with the DNA. TRBV21-1 is a pseudogene segment. This CDR3 contains 11 residues.

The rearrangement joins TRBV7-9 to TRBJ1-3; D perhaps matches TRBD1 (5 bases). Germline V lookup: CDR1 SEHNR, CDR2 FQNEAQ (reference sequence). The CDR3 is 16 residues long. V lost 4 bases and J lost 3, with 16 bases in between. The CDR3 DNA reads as TGTGCCAGCAGCTCGAACAGGCATGGGCTTGGAAACACCATATATTTT. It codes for CASSSNRHGLGNTIYF.

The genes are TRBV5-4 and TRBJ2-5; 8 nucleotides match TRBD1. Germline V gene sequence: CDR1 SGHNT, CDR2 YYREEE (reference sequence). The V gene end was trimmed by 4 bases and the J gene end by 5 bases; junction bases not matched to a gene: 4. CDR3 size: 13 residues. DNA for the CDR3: TGTGCCAGCAGCCAGGACAGGGCGGAGACCCAGTACTTC. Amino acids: CASSQDRAETQYF.

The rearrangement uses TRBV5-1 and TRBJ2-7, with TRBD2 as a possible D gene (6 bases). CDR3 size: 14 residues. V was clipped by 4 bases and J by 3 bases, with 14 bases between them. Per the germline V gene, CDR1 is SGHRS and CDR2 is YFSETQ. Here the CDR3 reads CASSPGVGRYEQYF. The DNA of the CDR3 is TGCGCCAGCAGCCCGGGGGTGGGCCGCTACGAGCAGTACTTC. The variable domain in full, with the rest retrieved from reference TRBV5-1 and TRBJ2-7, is KAGVTQTPRYLIKTRGQQVTLSCSPISGHRSVSWYQQTPGQGLQFLFEYFSETQRNKGNFPGRFSGRQFSNSRSEMNVSTLELGDSALYLCASSPGVGRYEQYFGPGTRLTVT.

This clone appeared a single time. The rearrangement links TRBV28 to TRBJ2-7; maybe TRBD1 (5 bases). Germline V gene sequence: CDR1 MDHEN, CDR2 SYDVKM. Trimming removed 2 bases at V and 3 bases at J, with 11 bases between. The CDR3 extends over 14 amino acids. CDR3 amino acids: CASSLGAPFYEQYF. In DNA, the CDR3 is TGTGCCAGCAGTTTAGGGGCTCCGTTCTACGAGCAGTACTTC.